The 5 T cell receptor beta chains below were found in one sample sequenced in a study of T cells in Graves' hyperthyroidism and ophthalmopathy. Researchers amplified the TCR beta CDR3 regions from RNA transcripts. The HTBI primer set was used in a first-round RT-PCR of the TCR CDR3. Using its own MiXCR run on the multiplex PCR reads, TCRdb lists one record per CDR3 protein. In the table there are about 500,000 distinct CDR3 sequences, 15% to 20% of which are singletons. Source material: blood. These receptors were collected from a woman aged 25 to 45 with Graves' ophthalmopathy.

This clonotype was detected ten times or more. This chain joins TRBV7-2 and TRBJ1-2; TRBD1 aligns across 10 bases. The CDR3 totals 17 residues. J was trimmed by 1 base and V by 7 bases; bases with no gene match: 12. CDR1 is SGHTA and CDR2 is FQGNSA in the germline V gene. The CDR3 DNA reads TGTGCCAGCACTGACCCAGGGACAGGGGTGTATAACTATGGCTACACCTTC. This codes for CASTDPGTGVYNYGYTF.

A word on this clonotype: This may be a read error: a much more frequent sequence differs by one nucleotide. The V call is TRBV5-1, the J call TRBJ2-2; TRBD2 is a possible D gene (6 bases). Germline V gene data show CDR1 as SGHRS and CDR2 as YFSETQ. The CDR3 sequence is 15 residues long. Trimming took off 1 base at V and 5 bases at J, with 12 bases between the two ends. The CDR3 protein is CASSLTGGVTGELFF. For the CDR3, the DNA is TGCGCCAGCAGCTTGACTGGCGGGGTTACCGGGGAGCTGTTTTTT.

This clonotype was seen more than once but under ten times. This sequence joins TRBV28 and TRBJ1-2; 7 bases are a match to TRBD1. The trim removed 1 base at V and 8 bases at J, leaving 4 bases unmatched. This CDR3 has 13 residues. Germline loops: CDR1 MDHEN, CDR2 SYDVKM. The CDR3 DNA is TGTGCCAGCAGTTTATCCTCAGGGGGGGGCTACACCTTC. Translated, it gives CASSLSSGGGYTF.

This clonotype was counted many times. This sequence joins TRBV11-2 and TRBJ2-7; perhaps TRBD2 as D (5 bases). Germline-derived CDR1 and CDR2 are SGHAT and FQNNGV. This CDR3 spans 15 amino acids. V lost 0 bases, J lost 0 bases, and 9 bases lay in between. CDR3 in amino acids: CASSLERASSYEQYF. CDR3 coding DNA: TGTGCCAGCAGCTTAGAGCGGGCCAGCTCCTACGAGCAGTACTTC.

The chain is built from TRBV9 and TRBJ1-2; D uncertain. Trimming removed 0 bases from V and 5 bases from J, with 8 bases in between. Germline V gives CDR1 SGDLS, CDR2 YYNGEE. The CDR3 has 13 residues. The CDR3 spells CASSVVAGYGYTF. In nucleotides, the CDR3 is TGTGCCAGCAGCGTAGTGGCAGGTTATGGCTACACCTTC.